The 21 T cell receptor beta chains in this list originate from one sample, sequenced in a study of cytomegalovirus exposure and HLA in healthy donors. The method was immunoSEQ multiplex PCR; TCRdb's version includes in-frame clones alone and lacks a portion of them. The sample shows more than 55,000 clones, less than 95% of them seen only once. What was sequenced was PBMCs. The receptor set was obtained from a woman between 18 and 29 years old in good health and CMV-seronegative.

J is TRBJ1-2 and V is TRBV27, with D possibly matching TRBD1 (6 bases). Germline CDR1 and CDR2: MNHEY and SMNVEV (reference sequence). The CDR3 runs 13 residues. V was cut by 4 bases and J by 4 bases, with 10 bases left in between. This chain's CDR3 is CASSSTGFYGYTF. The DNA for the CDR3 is TGTGCCAGCAGTTCAACAGGGTTCTATGGCTACACCTTC.

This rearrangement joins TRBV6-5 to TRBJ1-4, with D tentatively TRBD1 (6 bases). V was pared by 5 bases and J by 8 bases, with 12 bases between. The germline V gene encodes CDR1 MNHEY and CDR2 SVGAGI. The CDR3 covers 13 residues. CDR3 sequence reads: CASSPARGEKLFF. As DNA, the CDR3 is TGTGCCAGCAGTCCAGCGAGGGGGGAAAAACTGTTTTTT.

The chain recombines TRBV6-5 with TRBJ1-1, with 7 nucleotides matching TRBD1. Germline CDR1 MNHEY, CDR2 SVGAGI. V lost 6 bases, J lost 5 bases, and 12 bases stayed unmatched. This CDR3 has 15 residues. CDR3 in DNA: TGTGCCAGCAGAAAGAGACAGGGCTCAGGGACTGAAGCTTTCTTT. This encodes CASRKRQGSGTEAFF.

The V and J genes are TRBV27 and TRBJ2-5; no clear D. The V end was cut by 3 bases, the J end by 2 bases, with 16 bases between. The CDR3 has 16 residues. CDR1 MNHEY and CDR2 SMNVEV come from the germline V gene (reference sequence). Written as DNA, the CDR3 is TGTGCCAGCAGTTTTACGATTGGTCGCGGTCAAGAGACCCAGTACTTC. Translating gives CASSFTIGRGQETQYF.

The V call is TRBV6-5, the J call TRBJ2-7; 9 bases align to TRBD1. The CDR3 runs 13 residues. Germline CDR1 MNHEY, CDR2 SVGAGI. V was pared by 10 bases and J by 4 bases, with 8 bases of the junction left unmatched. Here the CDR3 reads CATGRGQGYEQYF. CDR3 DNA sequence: TGTGCCACCGGGCGGGGACAGGGTTACGAGCAGTACTTC.

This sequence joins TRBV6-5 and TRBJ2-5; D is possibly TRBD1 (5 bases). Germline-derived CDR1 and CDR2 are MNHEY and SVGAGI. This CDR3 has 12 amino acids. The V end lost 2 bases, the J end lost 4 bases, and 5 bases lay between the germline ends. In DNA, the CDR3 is TGTGCCAGCAGTTACAGGGGAGAGACCCAGTACTTC. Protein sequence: CASSYRGETQYF.

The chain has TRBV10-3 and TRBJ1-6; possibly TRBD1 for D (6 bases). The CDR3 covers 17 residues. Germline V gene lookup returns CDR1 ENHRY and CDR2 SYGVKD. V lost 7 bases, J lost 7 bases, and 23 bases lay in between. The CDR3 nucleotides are TGTGCCATCAATGTGGGGGCAGGGGCGTCCAACAATTCACCCCTCCACTTT. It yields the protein CAINVGAGASNNSPLHF.

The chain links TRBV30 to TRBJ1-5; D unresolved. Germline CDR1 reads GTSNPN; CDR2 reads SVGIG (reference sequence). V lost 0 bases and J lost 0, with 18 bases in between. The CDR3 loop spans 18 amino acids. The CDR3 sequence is CAWSVRTLNRNSNQPQHF. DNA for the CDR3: TGTGCCTGGAGTGTTCGAACCCTAAATCGAAATAGCAATCAGCCCCAGCATTTT.

The CDR3 nucleotides read TGTGCCAGCGGACAGGGGGCGACAGATACGCAGTATTTT. Translation: CASGQGATDTQYF. V and J are TRBV6-6 and TRBJ2-3; TRBD1 aligns across 11 bases. After removal of 8 bases from V and 3 bases from J, the junction contained 1 base not matched to a gene. The CDR3 is 13 amino acids. CDR1 and CDR2 (germline): MNHNY, SVGAGI (reference sequence).

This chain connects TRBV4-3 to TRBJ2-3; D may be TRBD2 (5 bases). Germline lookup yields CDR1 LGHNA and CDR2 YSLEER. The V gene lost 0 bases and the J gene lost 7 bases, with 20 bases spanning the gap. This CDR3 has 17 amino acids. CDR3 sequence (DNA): TGCGCCAGCAGCCAAGAAAGAATAACCCGAGGGCAGTATACGCAGTATTTT. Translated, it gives CASSQERITRGQYTQYF.

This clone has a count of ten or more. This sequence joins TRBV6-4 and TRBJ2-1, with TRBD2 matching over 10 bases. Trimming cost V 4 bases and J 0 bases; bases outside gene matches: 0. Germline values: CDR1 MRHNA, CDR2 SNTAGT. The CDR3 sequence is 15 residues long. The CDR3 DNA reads TGTGCCAGCAGTGTAGCGGGGGGCTCCTACAATGAGCAGTTCTTC. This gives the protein CASSVAGGSYNEQFF.

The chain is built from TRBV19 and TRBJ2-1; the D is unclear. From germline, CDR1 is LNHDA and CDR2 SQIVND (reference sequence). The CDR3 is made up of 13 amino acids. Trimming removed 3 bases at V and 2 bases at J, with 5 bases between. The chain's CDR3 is CASSISPYNEQFF. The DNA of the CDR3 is TGTGCCAGTAGTATCAGTCCCTACAATGAGCAGTTCTTC. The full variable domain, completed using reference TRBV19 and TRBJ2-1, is DGGITQSPKYLFRKEGQNVTLSCEQNLNHDAMYWYRQDPGQGLRLIYYSQIVNDFQKGDIAEGYSVSREKKESFPLTVTSAQKNPTAFYLCASSISPYNEQFFGPGTRLTVL.

The CDR3 protein is CASSLSEDRNQPQHF. In DNA form, the CDR3 reads TGTGCCAGCTCACTATCAGAGGACAGGAATCAGCCCCAGCATTTT. This rearrangement joins TRBV18 to TRBJ1-5; 7 nucleotides match TRBD1. Germline V gene lookup returns CDR1 KGHSH and CDR2 LQKENI. The CDR3 is 15 amino acids. The J segment lost 4 bases and the V segment lost 4 bases, leaving 7 bases of the junction unmatched.

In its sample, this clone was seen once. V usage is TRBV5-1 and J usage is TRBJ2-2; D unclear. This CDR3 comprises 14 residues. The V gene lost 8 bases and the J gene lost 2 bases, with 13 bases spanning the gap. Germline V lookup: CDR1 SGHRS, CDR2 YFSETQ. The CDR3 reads CASKEALNTGELFF. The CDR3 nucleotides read TGCGCCAGTAAAGAGGCTCTCAACACCGGGGAGCTGTTTTTT.

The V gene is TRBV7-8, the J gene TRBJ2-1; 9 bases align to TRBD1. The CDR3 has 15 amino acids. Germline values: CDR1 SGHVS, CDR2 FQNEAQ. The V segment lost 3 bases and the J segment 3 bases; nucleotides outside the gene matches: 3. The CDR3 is CASSFETGGYNEQFF. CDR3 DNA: TGTGCCAGCAGCTTTGAGACAGGGGGCTACAATGAGCAGTTCTTC.

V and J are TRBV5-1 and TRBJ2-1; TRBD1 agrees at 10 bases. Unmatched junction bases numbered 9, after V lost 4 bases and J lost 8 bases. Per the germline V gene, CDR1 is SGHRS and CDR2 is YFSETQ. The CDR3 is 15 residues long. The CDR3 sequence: CASSGGQGFIDEQFF. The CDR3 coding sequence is TGCGCCAGCAGCGGGGGACAGGGGTTTATCGATGAGCAGTTCTTC.

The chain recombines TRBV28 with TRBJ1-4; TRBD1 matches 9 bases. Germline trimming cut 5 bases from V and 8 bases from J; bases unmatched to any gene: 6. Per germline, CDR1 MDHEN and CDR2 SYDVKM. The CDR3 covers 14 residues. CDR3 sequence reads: CASSQTGGGEKLFF. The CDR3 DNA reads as TGTGCCAGCAGTCAGACAGGGGGTGGAGAAAAACTGTTTTTT.

CDR3 loop: CASSYPWAYTDTQYF. The CDR3 DNA sequence: TGTGCCAGCAGTTACCCCTGGGCCTACACAGATACGCAGTATTTT. The V and J genes are TRBV28 and TRBJ2-3; D is unresolved. V was pared by 4 bases and J by 2 bases, with 13 bases between. The CDR3 is 15 residues long. From germline, CDR1 is MDHEN and CDR2 SYDVKM.

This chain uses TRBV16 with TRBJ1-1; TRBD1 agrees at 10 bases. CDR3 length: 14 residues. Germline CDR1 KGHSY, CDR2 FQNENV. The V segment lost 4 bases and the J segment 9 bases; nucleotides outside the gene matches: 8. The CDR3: CASSLRQGAEKAFF. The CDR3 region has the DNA TGTGCCAGCAGCCTGCGACAGGGGGCGGAAAAAGCTTTCTTT.

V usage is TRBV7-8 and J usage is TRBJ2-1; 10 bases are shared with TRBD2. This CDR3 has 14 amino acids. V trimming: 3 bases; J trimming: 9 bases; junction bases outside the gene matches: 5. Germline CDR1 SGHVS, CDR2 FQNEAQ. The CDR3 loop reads CASSFSGGAGEQFF. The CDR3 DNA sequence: TGTGCCAGCAGCTTCAGCGGGGGGGCCGGTGAGCAGTTCTTC.

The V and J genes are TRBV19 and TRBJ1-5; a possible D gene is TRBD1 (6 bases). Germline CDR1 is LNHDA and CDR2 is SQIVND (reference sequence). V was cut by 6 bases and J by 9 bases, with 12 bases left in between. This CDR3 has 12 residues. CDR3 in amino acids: CASSGGGRPQHF. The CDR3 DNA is TGTGCCAGTAGCGGGGGGGGGCGGCCCCAGCATTTT.